These T cell receptor beta chains were read from a single sample in a study of blood T cell repertoires in COVID-19. This table comes from immunoSEQ multiplex PCR, and its TCRdb copy is limited to in-frame clones, with some not included. The data contain 200,000 to 250,000 clones, 90% of them singletons. Sequences were obtained from peripheral blood. These receptors were collected from a man aged 25-40 years with COVID-19, enrolled during active disease. The CDR3 runs from the conserved cysteine through the conserved F or W. D genes are given only for firm matches. Some rows mark clone size as missing; the rest say once, few, many or name a class of expanded clone.

V	size	J	D	DNA	CDR3
TRBV29-1	.	TRBJ1-1	TRBD1	TGCAGCGCCGTAAACAGGGGTTTGGCTTTCTTT	CSAVNRGLAFF
TRBV12-5	.	TRBJ2-1	.	TGTGCTAGTGGTTTGGGACTTATCTACAATGAGCAGTTCTTC	CASGLGLIYNEQFF
TRBV30	.	TRBJ2-7	.	TGTGCCTGCGTAGACTGGAGTTATTCCTACGAGCAGTACTTC	CACVDWSYSYEQYF
TRBV19	.	TRBJ1-1	TRBD1	TGTGCCACTGCAGAACAGGGGGCGCAGCCTTTCTTT	CATAEQGAQPFF
TRBV7-8	once	TRBJ2-3	TRBD1	TGTGCCAGCAGCGTACAGGGGGCGAGAACAGATACGCAGTATTTT	CASSVQGARTDTQYF
TRBV5-1	.	TRBJ2-1	TRBD2	TGCGCCAGCAGCCCGGCAACAACTAGCGAGAGCTCCTACAATGAGCAGTTCTTC	CASSPATTSESSYNEQFF
TRBV6-2/TRBV6-3	many	TRBJ2-2	.	TGTGCCAGCAGTTACTCTTCCTCCCCGGGGGGGGAGCTGTTTTTT	CASSYSSSPGGELFF
TRBV9	once	TRBJ2-2	TRBD1	TGTGCCAGCAGCGGACAGGGTGTAGGTACCGGGGAGCTGTTTTTT	CASSGQGVGTGELFF
TRBV7-2	.	TRBJ2-2	TRBD2	TGTGCCAGCAGCTGGAGACTAGCAGGGACCGGGGAGCTGTTTTTT	CASSWRLAGTGELFF
TRBV5-1	.	TRBJ1-1	.	TGCGCCAGCAGCTCGGGCAGGGGTGATATAAGGAACACTGAAGCTTTCTTT	CASSSGRGDIRNTEAFF
TRBV5-5	.	TRBJ2-7	.	TGTGCCAGCAGCTTGGATCCGGACACGAGCTCCTACGAGCAGTACTTC	CASSLDPDTSSYEQYF
TRBV15	.	TRBJ1-2	TRBD1	TGTGCCACCAGCGGACTAACAGGGGATGGCTACACCTTC	CATSGLTGDGYTF
TRBV5-1	.	TRBJ2-2	.	TGCGCCAGCAGCCAGGGGGGCCTCACCGGGGAGCTGTTTTTT	CASSQGGLTGELFF
TRBV27	.	TRBJ2-7	TRBD2	TGTGCCAGCAGTTTTAGACTAGCGGGAGTTCAAGGGACTACCTACGAGCAGTACTTC	CASSFRLAGVQGTTYEQYF
TRBV4-3	.	TRBJ2-1	.	TGCGCCAGCAGCCAAGATTACCCGGGAGAGGGATCCTACAATGAGCAGTTCTTC	CASSQDYPGEGSYNEQFF
TRBV28	.	TRBJ2-2	TRBD2	TGTGCCAGCAGTTCCCCGAGTAGCGGGAGAGCCGGGGAGCTGTTTTTT	CASSSPSSGRAGELFF
TRBV6-2/TRBV6-3	.	TRBJ1-2	.	TGTGCCAGCAGTTATTCTTCGACGGGGTATGGCTACACCTTC	CASSYSSTGYGYTF
TRBV10-2	.	TRBJ2-3	.	TGCGCCAGCAGTACGATACCCAGAGATACGCAGTATTTT	CASSTIPRDTQYF
TRBV4-3	.	TRBJ1-1	.	TGCGCCAGCAGCCAGTCCGACGGGAGGGGCACTGAAGCTTTCTTT	CASSQSDGRGTEAFF
TRBV6-6	once	TRBJ2-7	.	TGTGCCAGCAAAGACAGCTCCTACGAGCAGTACTTC	CASKDSSYEQYF
TRBV18	.	TRBJ1-6	.	TGTGCCAGCTCACCAATCGCCACAGGGTTTGGCAATTCACCCCTCCACTTT	CASSPIATGFGNSPLHF
TRBV19	.	TRBJ2-1	TRBD1	TGTGCCAGTGCTCCGGGACAGGGATCTTACAATGAGCAGTTCTTC	CASAPGQGSYNEQFF
TRBV27	once	TRBJ2-2	TRBD2	TGTGCCAGCAGTTTCGCGCGGACTAGTCGGGCCGGGGAGCTGTTTTTT	CASSFARTSRAGELFF
TRBV4-1	.	TRBJ1-4	TRBD1	TGCGCCAGCAGCCACTGGGACAGGAGCGAAAAACTGTTTTTT	CASSHWDRSEKLFF
TRBV19	once	TRBJ2-1	TRBD2	TGTGCCAGTTCCGGGACTAGCGGATACAATGAGCAGTTCTTC	CASSGTSGYNEQFF
TRBV12-3/TRBV12-4	.	TRBJ1-1	.	TGTGCCAGCTTAGCGACGCTAAACACTGAAGCTTTCTTT	CASLATLNTEAFF
TRBV5-1	once	TRBJ1-3	.	TGCGCCAGCAGCCGAGACACAACGTCCTCTGGAAACACCATATATTTT	CASSRDTTSSGNTIYF
TRBV29-1	.	TRBJ2-1	.	TGCAGCGGCGGCTCCTACAATGAGCAGTTCTTC	CSGGSYNEQFF
TRBV7-2	.	TRBJ1-1	.	TGTGCCAGCAGCACATCAGTGAACACTGAAGCTTTCTTT	CASSTSVNTEAFF
TRBV3-1/TRBV3-2	.	TRBJ1-2	TRBD1	TGTGCCAGCAGCCAAGAAACAGGGGGCAACTATGGCTACACCTTC	CASSQETGGNYGYTF
TRBV6-5	once	TRBJ1-4	.	TGTGCCAGCAGTCCCCGGAATGAAAAACTGTTTTTT	CASSPRNEKLFF
TRBV13	.	TRBJ2-1	TRBD2	TGTGCCAGCAGCTTAAATTATATAGGGAGGGCCGAGGATGAGCAGTTCTTC	CASSLNYIGRAEDEQFF
TRBV11-2	.	TRBJ2-7	TRBD2	TGTGCCAGCAGCTTGGGACTAGCGGGGGGGACGTACGAGCAGTACTTC	CASSLGLAGGTYEQYF
TRBV27	.	TRBJ2-7	.	TGTGCCAGCAGTCTTAACTCCTACGAGCAGTACTTC	CASSLNSYEQYF
TRBV7-9	once	TRBJ2-3	TRBD2	TGTGCCAGCAGCTTAGAAAGGTCTAGCGGCACGAGCACAGATACGCAGTATTTT	CASSLERSSGTSTDTQYF
TRBV9	.	TRBJ1-5	.	TGTGCCAGCAGCCCGACTGGCGGGAAGCCCCAGCATTTT	CASSPTGGKPQHF
TRBV9	once	TRBJ2-1	.	TGTGCCAGCAGCCGCCGACTAGAAAATTGGGACAATGAGCAGTTCTTC	CASSRRLENWDNEQFF
TRBV9	.	TRBJ1-1	TRBD1	TGTGCCAGCAGCACTCAGCGGACAGGGATTACTGAAGCTTTCTTT	CASSTQRTGITEAFF
TRBV28	.	TRBJ1-2	TRBD1	TGTGCCACCAGGGGGGCGGGCTATGGCTACACCTTC	CATRGAGYGYTF
TRBV10-3	.	TRBJ1-5	TRBD1	TGTGCCATCAGTGGAGGTGGGACAGGGGGCAGTGTGAGCAATCAGCCCCAGCATTTT	CAISGGGTGGSVSNQPQHF
TRBV13	.	TRBJ2-2	TRBD2	TGTGCCAGCCAGGCCCAGCGGGGGGGCGACACCGGGGAGCTGTTTTTT	CASQAQRGGDTGELFF
TRBV12-5	.	TRBJ2-1	TRBD2	TGTGCTAGTGGTTTGGAGCGGACTAGCGGGGGGCACAATGAGCAGTTCTTC	CASGLERTSGGHNEQFF
TRBV7-2	.	TRBJ1-1	.	TGTGCCAGCAGCCCGGTAGCGGGAAACACTGAAGCTTTCTTT	CASSPVAGNTEAFF
TRBV6-6	.	TRBJ1-5	.	TGTGCCAGCAGTTACAAAAGGTCCCCAGGTCAGCCCCAGCATTTT	CASSYKRSPGQPQHF
TRBV6-2/TRBV6-3	.	TRBJ2-7	TRBD2	TGTGCCAGCAGTTACTCGAGTACTAGCGGGGGGTCGTTCTCCTACGAGCAGTACTTC	CASSYSSTSGGSFSYEQYF
TRBV4-3	.	TRBJ1-1	.	TGCGCCAGCAGCCAGGGAGGAGGTGGCACTGAAGCTTTCTTT	CASSQGGGGTEAFF
TRBV2	.	TRBJ2-1	.	TGTGCCAGCATATTAGAGGGCCGGGGTGAGCAGTTCTTC	CASILEGRGEQFF
TRBV5-1	.	TRBJ2-1	TRBD2	TGCGCCAGCAGCTTGATAGGACTAGCCCTGGGGAATGAGCAGTTCTTC	CASSLIGLALGNEQFF
TRBV28	.	TRBJ2-7	TRBD1	TGTGCCAGCAGTTCGACAGGGGGTGGATACGAGCAGTACTTC	CASSSTGGGYEQYF
TRBV14	.	TRBJ2-7	TRBD1	TGTGCCAGCAGCCAAGGTGGAACAGGGGTTTACGAGCAGTACTTC	CASSQGGTGVYEQYF
TRBV11-2	.	TRBJ2-7	.	TGTGCCAGCAGCTTAAGACTGTCGCGTAGTGTCGAGCAGTACTTC	CASSLRLSRSVEQYF
TRBV10-3	.	TRBJ1-4	TRBD1	TGTGCCATCAGTGTAGGGGGCGGTGAAAAACTGTTTTTT	CAISVGGGEKLFF
TRBV10-2	once	TRBJ1-3	.	TGCGCCAGCAGTGAGGGAGGGGAACCTGGAAACACCATATATTTT	CASSEGGEPGNTIYF
TRBV11-1	.	TRBJ1-1	.	TGTGCCAGCAGCTTAGCGCTGAGGACACCTCAAGGTGGAGCTTTCTTT	CASSLALRTPQGGAFF
TRBV28	once	TRBJ1-6	.	TGTGCCAGCAGTTTAGGGCCAGAGAATTCACCCCTCCACTTT	CASSLGPENSPLHF
TRBV11-1	.	TRBJ1-4	.	TGTGCCAGCAGCCCAGCGAGCCAGGGATGGGAAAAACTGTTTTTT	CASSPASQGWEKLFF
TRBV6-6	once	TRBJ1-4	.	TGTGCCAGCAGTTACTCGGGGGCTCTTAATGAAAAACTGTTTTTT	CASSYSGALNEKLFF
TRBV29-1	.	TRBJ2-7	TRBD2	TGCAGCGTGATGATGCCGGGACTAGCGGGAGGGTATTATAACTACGAGCAGTACTTC	CSVMMPGLAGGYYNYEQYF
TRBV3-1/TRBV3-2	.	TRBJ1-2	TRBD1	TGTGCCAGCAGCCACCGAGGGACAGGGGGGAGGGGTGGCTACACCTTC	CASSHRGTGGRGGYTF
TRBV6-2/TRBV6-3	.	TRBJ1-1	.	TGTGCCAGCAGTGACTCGTGGACAAGGGTTGTTGGGTTCTTT	CASSDSWTRVVGFF